This T cell receptor (beta chain) appears in the sequencing data of a study of blood T cell repertoires in COVID-19. Per the germline V gene, CDR1 is MNHEY and CDR2 is SMNVEV (reference sequence). With 3 bases clipped from V and 5 bases from J, the junction kept 11 bases outside the gene matches. CDR3 length: 16 amino acids. Original handling: By means of reference gene primer amplification, nucleated cell counts were estimated. Data came from immunoSEQ multiplex PCR; TCRdb stores just in-frame clones and leaves some out. The DNA gave D and trimming, while V, J and clone size come from that table. Here the sample spans 110,000 or so clones, over 75% being singletons.

The sequence derives from a woman aged 70-85 years who had recovered from COVID-19. The specimen was peripheral blood. The V and J genes are TRBV27 and TRBJ2-7, with TRBD1 identical over 9 bases. CDR3 nucleotides: TGTGCCAGCAGTTTGACATGGACAGGGGATGTCGACGAGCAGTACTTC. This codes for CASSLTWTGDVDEQYF.